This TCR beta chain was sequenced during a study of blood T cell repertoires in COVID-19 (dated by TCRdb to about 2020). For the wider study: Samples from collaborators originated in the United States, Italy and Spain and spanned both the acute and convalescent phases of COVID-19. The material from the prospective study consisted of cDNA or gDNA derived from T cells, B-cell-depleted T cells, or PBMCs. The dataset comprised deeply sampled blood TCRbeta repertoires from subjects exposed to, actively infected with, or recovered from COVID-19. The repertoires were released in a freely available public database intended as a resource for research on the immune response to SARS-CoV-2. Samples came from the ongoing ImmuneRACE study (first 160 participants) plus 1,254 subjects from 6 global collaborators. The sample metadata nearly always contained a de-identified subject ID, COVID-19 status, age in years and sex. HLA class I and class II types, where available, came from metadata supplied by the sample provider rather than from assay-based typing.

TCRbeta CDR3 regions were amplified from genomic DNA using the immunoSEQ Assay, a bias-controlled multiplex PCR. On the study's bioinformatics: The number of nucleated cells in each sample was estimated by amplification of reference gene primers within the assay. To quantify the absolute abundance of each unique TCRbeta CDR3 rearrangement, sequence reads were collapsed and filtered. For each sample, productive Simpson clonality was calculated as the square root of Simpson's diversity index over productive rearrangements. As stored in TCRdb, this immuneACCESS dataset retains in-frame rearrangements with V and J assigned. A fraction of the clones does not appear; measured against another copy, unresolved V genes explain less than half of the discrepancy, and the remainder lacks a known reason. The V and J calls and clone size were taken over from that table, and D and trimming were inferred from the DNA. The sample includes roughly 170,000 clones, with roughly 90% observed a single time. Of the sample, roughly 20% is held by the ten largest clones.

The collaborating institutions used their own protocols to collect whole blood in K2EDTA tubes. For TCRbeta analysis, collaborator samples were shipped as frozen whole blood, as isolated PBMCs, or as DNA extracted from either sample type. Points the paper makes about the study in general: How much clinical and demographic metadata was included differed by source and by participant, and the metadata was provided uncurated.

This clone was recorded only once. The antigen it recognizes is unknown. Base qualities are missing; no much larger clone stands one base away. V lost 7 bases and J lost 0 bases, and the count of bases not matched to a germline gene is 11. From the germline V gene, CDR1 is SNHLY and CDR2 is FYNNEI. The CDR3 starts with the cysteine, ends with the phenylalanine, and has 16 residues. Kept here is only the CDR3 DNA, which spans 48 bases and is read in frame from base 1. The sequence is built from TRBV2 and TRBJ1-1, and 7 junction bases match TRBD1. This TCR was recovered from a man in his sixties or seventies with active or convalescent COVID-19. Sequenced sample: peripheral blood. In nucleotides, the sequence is TGTGCCAGCAACCCTATAGGGACAGTCATGAACACTGAAGCTTTCTTT. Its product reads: CASNPIGTVMNTEAFF.